These 6 T cell receptor beta chains came from one sample sequenced in a study of cytomegalovirus exposure and HLA in healthy donors. The table came from immunoSEQ multiplex PCR; TCRdb's copy has only in-frame clones and leaves some out. The sample includes approximately 41,000 clones, 90% to 95% seen only once; the top ten take around 3.4%. The sequenced material came from PBMCs. All receptors come from a man between 18 and 29 years old in good health and CMV-seronegative.

J is TRBJ1-1 and V is TRBV28; no reliable D call. Trimming removed 2 bases from V and 0 bases from J, with 4 bases in between. Germline V CDR1 and CDR2: MDHEN, SYDVKM. This CDR3 has 13 amino acids. The CDR3 loop reads CASSLPVNTEAFF. The CDR3 DNA sequence: TGTGCCAGCAGTTTACCCGTGAACACTGAAGCTTTCTTT.

The V and J genes are TRBV2 and TRBJ2-3; 8 nucleotides match TRBD2. With 0 bases clipped from V and 3 bases from J, the junction kept 8 bases outside the gene matches. The CDR3 extends over 17 amino acids. Germline CDR1 is SNHLY and CDR2 is FYNNEI. For the CDR3, the DNA is TGTGCCAGCAGTGAAGCGATACTAGCGGAGCGTACAGATACGCAGTATTTT. This codes for CASSEAILAERTDTQYF.

The chain links TRBV6-6 to TRBJ2-2; D perhaps matches TRBD1 (8 bases). CDR3 length: 16 residues. The ends were cut back, 2 bases at V and 5 bases at J, with 15 bases in the middle. The germline CDR1 and CDR2 sequences are MNHNY and SVGAGI (reference sequence). The CDR3 spells CASSYNRGGNTGELFF. DNA of the CDR3: TGTGCCAGCAGTTACAACAGGGGGGGAAATACCGGGGAGCTGTTTTTT.

The chain employs TRBV6-6 and TRBJ2-3; 8 bases match TRBD2. The V and J ends lost 6 bases and 1 base, in that order; junction bases with no gene match: 9. The CDR3 is made up of 16 amino acids. From germline, CDR1 is MNHNY and CDR2 SVGAGI (reference sequence). Written as DNA, the CDR3 is TGTGCCAGCAGGGGGCGGGGGGCCTCCGGCACAGATACGCAGTATTTT. Its protein is CASRGRGASGTDTQYF.

The chain carries TRBV5-4 and TRBJ2-2, with a possible D match to TRBD2 (6 bases). Germline CDR1 is SGHNT and CDR2 is YYREEE (reference sequence). V was clipped by 6 bases and J by 3 bases, with 12 bases between them. This CDR3 is 14 amino acids long. CDR3 DNA: TGTGCCAGCACCCCTTGGGGGGACACCGGGGAGCTGTTTTTT. Its translation: CASTPWGDTGELFF. Full variable domain (missing parts from reference TRBV5-4 and TRBJ2-2): ETGVTQSPTHLIKTRGQQVTLRCSSQSGHNTVSWYQQALGQGPQFIFQYYREEENGRGNFPPRFSGLQFPNYSSELNVNALELDDSALYLCASTPWGDTGELFFGEGSRLTVL.

This sequence joins TRBV4-1 and TRBJ2-7; D is unresolved. The V and J ends lost 4 bases and 4 bases respectively, with 11 bases between them. CDR1 MGHRA and CDR2 YSYEKL come from the germline V gene. The CDR3 has 13 amino acids. The CDR3 bases are TGCGCCAGCAGCCTTTCCGTAGATTACGAGCAGTACTTC. Translation: CASSLSVDYEQYF.